Measured by frequency, the clone carrying this T cell receptor (beta chain) is medium-sized. The antigen is not known. The read halts 3 residues ahead of the CDR3 end, with the missing end drawn from the germline J gene. Recipient PBMCs carried a CFSE label and met irradiated graft donor PBMCs for about six days before FACS sorting. This CDR3 contains 15 residues. Germline CDR1 and CDR2: SGHAT and FQNNGV. J was trimmed by 7 bases and V by 3 bases; bases with no gene match: 7. The source of the sample is a study of Tregs in tolerant kidney transplant recipients. Study-wide results and limits: The most relevant donor-specific Treg TCRbeta repertoire apparently came from expansion with activated donor B cells. Few patients were studied, so findings need validation in larger groups.

Assay: immunoSEQ multiplex PCR; the TCRdb copy retains only in-frame clones and omits some. Its table lists around 2,400 clones. The clonotype comes from a human patient who received a combined kidney and bone marrow transplant. The starting material was CD8+ T cells from blood cultured with allogeneic cells, obtained before the transplant. J is TRBJ2-2 and V is TRBV11-2; 8 bases align to TRBD2. CDR3 bases read: TGTGCCAGCAGCTTGTGGCGGGAGGCCGGCGGGGAG. Translating gives CASSLWREAGGE. The CDR3 in its entirety is CASSLWREAGGELFF.